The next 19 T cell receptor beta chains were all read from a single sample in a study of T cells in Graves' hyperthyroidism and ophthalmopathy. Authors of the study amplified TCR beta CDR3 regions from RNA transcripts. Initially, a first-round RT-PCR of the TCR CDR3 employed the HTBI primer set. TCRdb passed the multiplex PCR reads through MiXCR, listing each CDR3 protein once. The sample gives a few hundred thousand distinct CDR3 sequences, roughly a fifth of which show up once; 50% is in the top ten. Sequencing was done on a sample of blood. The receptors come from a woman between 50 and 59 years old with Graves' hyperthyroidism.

The CDR3 loop reads CSARASRLLGTTDTQYF. DNA of the CDR3: TGCAGTGCTAGAGCCTCCCGTTTACTAGGGACCACAGATACGCAGTATTTT. This chain links TRBV20-1 with TRBJ2-3; D is perhaps TRBD1 or TRBD2 (5 bases each). The V end lost 1 base, the J end lost 2 bases, and 19 bases lay between the germline ends. The CDR3 is 17 residues long. In germline, CDR1 is DFQATT, CDR2 SNEGSKA (reference sequence).

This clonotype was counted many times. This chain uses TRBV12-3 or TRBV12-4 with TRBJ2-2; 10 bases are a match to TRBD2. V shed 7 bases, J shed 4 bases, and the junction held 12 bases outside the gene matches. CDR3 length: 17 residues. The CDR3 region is CASTLSSGRSSTGELFF. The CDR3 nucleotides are TGTGCCAGCACCCTCTCTAGCGGGAGATCCTCCACCGGGGAGCTGTTTTTT.

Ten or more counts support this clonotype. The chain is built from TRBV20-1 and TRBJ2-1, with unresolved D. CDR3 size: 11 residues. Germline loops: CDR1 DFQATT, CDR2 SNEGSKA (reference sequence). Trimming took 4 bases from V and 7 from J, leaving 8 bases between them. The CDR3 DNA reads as TGCAGTGCTACCCTGAATAATGAGCAGTTCTTC. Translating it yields CSATLNNEQFF.

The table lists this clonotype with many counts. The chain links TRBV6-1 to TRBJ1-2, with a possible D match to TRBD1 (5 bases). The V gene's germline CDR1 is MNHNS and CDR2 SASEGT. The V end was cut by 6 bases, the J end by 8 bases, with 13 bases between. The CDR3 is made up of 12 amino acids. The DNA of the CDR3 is TGTGCCAGCAGGAGAAAGGGGCTCGGCTACACCTTC. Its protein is CASRRKGLGYTF.

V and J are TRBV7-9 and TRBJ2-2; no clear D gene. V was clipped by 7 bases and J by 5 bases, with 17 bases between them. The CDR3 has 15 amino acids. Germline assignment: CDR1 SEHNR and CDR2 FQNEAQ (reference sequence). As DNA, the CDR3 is TGTGCCAGCATTCCAAACGCGGTGGGAACCGGGGAGCTGTTTTTT. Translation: CASIPNAVGTGELFF. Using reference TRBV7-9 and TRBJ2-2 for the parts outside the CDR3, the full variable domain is DTGVSQNPRHKITKRGQNVTFRCDPISEHNRLYWYRQTLGQGPEFLTYFQNEAQLEKSRLLSDRFSAERPKGSFSTLEIQRTEQGDSAMYLCASIPNAVGTGELFFGEGSRLTVL.

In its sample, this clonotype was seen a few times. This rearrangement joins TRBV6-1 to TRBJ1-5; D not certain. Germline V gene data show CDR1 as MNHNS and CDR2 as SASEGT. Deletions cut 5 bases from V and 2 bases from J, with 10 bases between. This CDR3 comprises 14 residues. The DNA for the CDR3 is TGTGCCAGCAGTTCCCTCGCAGGCAATCAGCCCCAGCATTTT. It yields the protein CASSSLAGNQPQHF.

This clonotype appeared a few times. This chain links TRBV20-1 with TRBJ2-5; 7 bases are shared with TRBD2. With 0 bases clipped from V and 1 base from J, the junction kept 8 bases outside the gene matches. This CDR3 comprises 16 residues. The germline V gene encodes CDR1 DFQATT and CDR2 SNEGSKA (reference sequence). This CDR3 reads CSARDILAAAQETQYF. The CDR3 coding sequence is TGCAGTGCTAGAGATATCCTAGCGGCAGCCCAAGAGACCCAGTACTTC.

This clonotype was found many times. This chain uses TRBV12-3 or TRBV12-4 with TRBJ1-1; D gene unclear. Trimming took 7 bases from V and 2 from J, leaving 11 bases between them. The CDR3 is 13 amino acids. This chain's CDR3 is CASTVRGNTEAFF. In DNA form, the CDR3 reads TGTGCCAGCACCGTGCGGGGAAACACTGAAGCTTTCTTT.

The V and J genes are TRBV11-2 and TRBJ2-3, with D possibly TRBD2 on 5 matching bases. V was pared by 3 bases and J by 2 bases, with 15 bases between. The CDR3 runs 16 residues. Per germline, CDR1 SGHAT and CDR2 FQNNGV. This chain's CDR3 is CASSLPERFYTDTQYF. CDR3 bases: TGTGCCAGCAGCTTGCCCGAGCGGTTCTACACAGATACGCAGTATTTT.

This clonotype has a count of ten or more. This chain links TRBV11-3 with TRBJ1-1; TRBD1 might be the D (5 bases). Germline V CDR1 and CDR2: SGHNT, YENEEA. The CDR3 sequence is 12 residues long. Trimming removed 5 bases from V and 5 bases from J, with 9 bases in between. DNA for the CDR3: TGTGCCAGCAGCCGGGACGCTACTGAAGCTTTCTTT. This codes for CASSRDATEAFF.

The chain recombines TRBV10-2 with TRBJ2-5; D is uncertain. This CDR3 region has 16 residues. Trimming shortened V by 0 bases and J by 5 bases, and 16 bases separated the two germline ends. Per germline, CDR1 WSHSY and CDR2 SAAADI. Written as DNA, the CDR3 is TGCGCCAGCAGTGAGTCGACTCAAGCTGCTCGGGAGACCCAGTACTTC. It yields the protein CASSESTQAARETQYF.

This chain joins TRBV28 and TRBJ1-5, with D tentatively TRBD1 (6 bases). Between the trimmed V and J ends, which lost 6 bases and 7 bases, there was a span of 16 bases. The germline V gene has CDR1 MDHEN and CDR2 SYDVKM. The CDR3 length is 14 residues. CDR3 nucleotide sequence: TGTGCCAGCAGCCAAGGGGGGGCTGGACAGCCCCAGCATTTT. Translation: CASSQGGAGQPQHF.

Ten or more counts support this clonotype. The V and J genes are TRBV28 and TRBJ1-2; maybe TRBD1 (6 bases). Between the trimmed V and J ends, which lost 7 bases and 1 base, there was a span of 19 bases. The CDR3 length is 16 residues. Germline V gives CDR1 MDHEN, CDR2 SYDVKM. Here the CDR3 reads CASIEGGARFNYGYTF. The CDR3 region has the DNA TGTGCCAGCATAGAGGGGGGGGCGAGGTTTAACTATGGCTACACCTTC.

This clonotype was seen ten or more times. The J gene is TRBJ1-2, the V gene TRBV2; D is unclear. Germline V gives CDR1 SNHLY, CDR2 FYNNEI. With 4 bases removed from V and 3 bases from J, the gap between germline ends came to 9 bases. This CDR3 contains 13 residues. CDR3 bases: TGTGCCAGCAGTGGGCTCCAGGACTATGGCTACACCTTC. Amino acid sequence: CASSGLQDYGYTF.

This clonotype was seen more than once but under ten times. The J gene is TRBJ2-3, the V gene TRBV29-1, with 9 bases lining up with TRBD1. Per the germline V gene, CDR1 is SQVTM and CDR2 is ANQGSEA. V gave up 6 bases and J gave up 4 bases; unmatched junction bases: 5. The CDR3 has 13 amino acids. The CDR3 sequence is CSVRDRVPDTQYF. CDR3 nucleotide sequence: TGCAGCGTGCGGGACAGGGTCCCAGATACGCAGTATTTT.

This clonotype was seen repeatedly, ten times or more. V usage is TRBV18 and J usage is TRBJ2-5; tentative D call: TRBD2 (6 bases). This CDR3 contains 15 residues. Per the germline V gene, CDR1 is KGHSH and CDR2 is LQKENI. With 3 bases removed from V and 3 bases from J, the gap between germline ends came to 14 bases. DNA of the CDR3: TGTGCCAGCTCACCGTTAGGAGGGGCGAAAGAGACCCAGTACTTC. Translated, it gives CASSPLGGAKETQYF.

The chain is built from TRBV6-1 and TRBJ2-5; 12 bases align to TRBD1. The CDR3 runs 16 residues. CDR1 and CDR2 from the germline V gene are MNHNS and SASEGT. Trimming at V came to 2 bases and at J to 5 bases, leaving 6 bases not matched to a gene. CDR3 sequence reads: CASSEPGQGARETQYF. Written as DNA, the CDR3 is TGTGCCAGCAGTGAACCGGGACAGGGGGCCCGGGAGACCCAGTACTTC.

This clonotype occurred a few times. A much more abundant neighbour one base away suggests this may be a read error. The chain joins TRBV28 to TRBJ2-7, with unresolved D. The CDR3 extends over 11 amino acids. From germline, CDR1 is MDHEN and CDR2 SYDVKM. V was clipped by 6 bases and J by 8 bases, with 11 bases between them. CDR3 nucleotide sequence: TGTGCCAGCAGCCCCAGTTTCAAGCAGTACTTC. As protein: CASSPSFKQYF.

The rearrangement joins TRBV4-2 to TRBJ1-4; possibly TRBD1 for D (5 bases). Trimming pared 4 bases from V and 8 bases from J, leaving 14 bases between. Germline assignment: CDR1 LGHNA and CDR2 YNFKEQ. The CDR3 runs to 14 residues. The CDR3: CASSPVGPGEKLFF. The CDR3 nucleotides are TGTGCCAGCAGCCCCGTAGGTCCAGGGGAAAAACTGTTTTTT.